The present entry profiles one T cell receptor beta chain with its context. The method was immunoSEQ multiplex PCR; TCRdb's version includes in-frame clones alone and lacks a portion of them. The data hold under 100,000 clones, with roughly 93% observed a single time. This CDR3 comprises 14 residues. Germline V gene sequence: CDR1 SGHKS, CDR2 YYEKEE (reference sequence). V dropped 3 bases and J dropped 2; count of bases not matched to a gene: 2. The sample comes from a study of T cell changes during pregnancy in multiple sclerosis. The material sequenced was peripheral blood, taken in the third trimester of pregnancy. This sequence originates from a female donor with multiple sclerosis, enrolled in a pregnancy study. The chain employs TRBV5-5 and TRBJ2-7, with TRBD2 matching 10 bases. CDR3 sequence (DNA): TGTGCCAGCAGCTGGACTAGCGGAACCTACGAGCAGTACTTC. Its protein is CASSWTSGTYEQYF.